Sequencing of this T cell receptor (beta chain) was carried out in a study of blood T cell repertoires in COVID-19 (TCRdb year 2020). Some background on the complete study: The collaborator samples originated in the United States, Italy and Spain and spanned the acute and convalescent phases of COVID-19. The prospective study material was composed of cDNA or gDNA derived from T cells, B-cell-depleted T cells, or PBMCs. Subjects who had been exposed to COVID-19, were actively infected with it, or had recovered from it provided the deeply sampled blood TCRbeta repertoires that made up the dataset. The repertoires were released in a freely available public database meant as a resource for research on the immune response to SARS-CoV-2. Samples were obtained from the ongoing ImmuneRACE study (first 160 participants) and from 1,254 subjects provided by 6 global collaborators. Sample metadata almost always included a de-identified subject ID, COVID-19 status, age in years and sex. Where available, HLA class I and class II types were taken from metadata supplied by the sample provider and were not determined by assay-based typing.

V ends up 3 bases short and J 4 bases short, with an unmatched junction base count of 12. CDR1 is given as MNHEY and CDR2 as SMNVEV, both from the germline V gene (reference sequence). The CDR3 spans 16 residues, from the cysteine through the phenylalanine. This entry keeps only the CDR3 DNA: 48 bases, framed from base 1. Paper-wide results and their limitations: The quantity of clinical and demographic metadata differed by source and by participant and was supplied without curation.

TCRbeta CDR3 regions were amplified from genomic DNA by means of the immunoSEQ Assay, a bias-controlled multiplex PCR. In the source study's methods: Within the assay, amplification of reference gene primers was used to estimate how many nucleated cells each sample contained. To quantify the absolute abundance of each unique TCRbeta CDR3 rearrangement, sequence reads were collapsed and filtered. For each sample, productive Simpson clonality was calculated as the square root of Simpson's diversity index over productive rearrangements. TCRdb obtained this table from immuneACCESS and retained in-frame rearrangements with V and J assigned. These tables miss some clones; where compared with another copy, unresolved V genes account for less than half of the shortfall, and the remainder is unexplained. For V, J and clone size, that table is used; D and trimming come from the DNA. The sample table lists around 250,000 clones, about 86% of them with a count of one. Approximately 4.8% of the sample is taken by the ten largest.

A remark on this clone: The target of this receptor is not known. Base qualities are missing; no much larger clone stands one base away.

Collaborating institutions collected whole blood in K2EDTA tubes following their own protocols. For TCRbeta analysis, collaborators shipped samples as frozen whole blood, isolated PBMCs, or DNA extracted from either of those sample types. This TCR was recovered from a man in his fifties with active or convalescent COVID-19. The sequencing sample was made of peripheral blood. The chain couples TRBV27 to TRBJ2-7; TRBD1 lines up with 7 middle nucleotides. The CDR3 protein is CASSFSTGSRIYEQYF. The bases are TGTGCCAGCAGTTTTTCGACAGGGTCCCGCATTTACGAGCAGTACTTC.